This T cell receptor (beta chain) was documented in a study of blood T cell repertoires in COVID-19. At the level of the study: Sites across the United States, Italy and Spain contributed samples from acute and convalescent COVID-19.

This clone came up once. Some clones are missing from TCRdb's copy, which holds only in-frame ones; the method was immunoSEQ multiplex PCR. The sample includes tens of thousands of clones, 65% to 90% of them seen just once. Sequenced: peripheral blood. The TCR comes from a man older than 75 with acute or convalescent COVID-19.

CDR3: CASSRGTSGRGSYEQYF. The CDR3 DNA reads as TGTGCCAGCAGCCGCGGGACTAGCGGGAGGGGGTCCTACGAGCAGTACTTC. The rearrangement joins TRBV6-2 or TRBV6-3 to TRBJ2-7; 16 nucleotides line up with TRBD2. After removal of 6 bases from V and 1 base from J, the junction contained 6 bases not matched to a gene. Germline V gene sequence: CDR1 MNHEY, CDR2 SVGEGT. CDR3 length: 17 amino acids.